A selection of T cell receptor beta chains follows, all from one sample in a study of OX40 agonist ivuxolimab in advanced cancers. TCRdb's copy holds only in-frame clones and misses some; the assay was immunoSEQ multiplex PCR. The sample holds tens of thousands of clones, roughly nine tenths seen once. Sequences were derived from CD4+ or CD8+ T cells sorted from blood, sampled in a trial of the OX40 agonist ivuxolimab. The receptors here all came from an adult with an advanced solid tumor such as melanoma, head and neck, liver or kidney cancer. CDR3s leave out the opening cysteine and the closing phenylalanine or tryptophan. The order of the fields is D gene, J gene, V gene, CDR3 protein. A D gene is named only where the DNA matches it firmly.

>-|TRBJ2-2|TRBV5-4
ASSLKGVNTGELF
>-|TRBJ2-7|TRBV28
ASSSSYEQY
>-|TRBJ1-4|TRBV5-4
ASSPDRQAEKLF
>-|TRBJ1-2|TRBV19
ASSIDPTGHLANYGYT
>TRBD1|TRBJ2-2|TRBV5-4
ASSSPTGTTGGELF
>-|TRBJ1-4|TRBV27
ASSAISQRGEKLF
>-|TRBJ1-6|TRBV6-1
ASSERLGRSPLH
>-|TRBJ1-1|TRBV6-5
ASSFGQSTEAF
>TRBD1|TRBJ1-2|TRBV6-6
ASSLTGPYGYT
>-|TRBJ1-2|TRBV29-1
SVDDGYT
>TRBD1|TRBJ2-2|TRBV18
ASSRGQGATRTGELF
>-|TRBJ1-3|TRBV5-4
ASSLGGSGNTIY
>-|TRBJ1-1|TRBV29-1
SVDLYMNTEAF
>-|TRBJ2-7|TRBV27
ASSLSRQNEQY
>TRBD1|TRBJ2-7|TRBV5-4
ASSPDGQGYDEQY
>-|TRBJ1-5|TRBV7-2
ASSPQGSNQPQH
>TRBD2|TRBJ2-5|TRBV10-3
AISAGGGDRQETQY
>TRBD1|TRBJ2-1|TRBV11-3
ASSLYRGSYNEQF
>-|TRBJ2-7|TRBV4-2
ASSRIRAGSYEQY
>-|TRBJ2-5|TRBV6-5
ASKGEETQY
>-|TRBJ2-7|TRBV19
ASSARGVTFYEQY
>TRBD1|TRBJ1-2|TRBV10-3
AISGQGQGAKGYT
>TRBD1|TRBJ1-3|TRBV4-1
ASSPRQGMVGNTIY
>TRBD1|TRBJ2-5|TRBV16
ASSQFHGTGPSGTQY
>-|TRBJ1-4|TRBV6-1
ASSGVATNEKLF
>-|TRBJ2-3|TRBV25-1
ASSGVIHTDTQY
>TRBD1|TRBJ2-7|TRBV5-1
ASSLSTAGQGSDEQY
>-|TRBJ2-2|TRBV5-1
ASSLSEGLNTGELF
>-|TRBJ1-1|TRBV29-1
SVGGPRVVGTEAF
>TRBD1|TRBJ1-1|TRBV5-1
ASSSGQMNTEAF
>-|TRBJ2-7|TRBV5-1
ASSSGERHREQY
>TRBD1|TRBJ2-7|TRBV7-9
ASSFPGTGNYEQY
>-|TRBJ2-7|TRBV6-5
ASRTRQMGEQY
>-|TRBJ1-1|TRBV6-5
ASSLRNGVEAF
>-|TRBJ1-5|TRBV2
ASTPDTINQPQH
>-|TRBJ2-1|TRBV11-3
ASSLAGGKGEQF
>TRBD2|TRBJ2-1|TRBV7-9
ASSLELAGREQF
>-|TRBJ1-1|TRBV7-3
ASSFLGGLNTEAF
>-|TRBJ1-5|TRBV6-1
ASSAGPLGYQPQH
>TRBD1|TRBJ2-1|TRBV28
ASSFRPGQGGNEQF
>-|TRBJ1-4|TRBV7-9
ASSLGAGGTNEKLF
>TRBD1|TRBJ2-7|TRBV27
ASSFYRGAEEQY
>TRBD1|TRBJ1-3|TRBV18
ASSPDRAGNTIY
>-|TRBJ2-5|TRBV4-1
ASSQGGRAPSRETQY
>-|TRBJ1-5|TRBV19
ASSIAVRRSSNQPQH
>TRBD2|TRBJ2-5|TRBV10-2
ASSEAGVQETQY
>-|TRBJ1-4|TRBV4-1
ASSQDPATNEKLF
>-|TRBJ2-3|TRBV28
ASSQWTVPSTDTQY
>TRBD2|TRBJ2-7|TRBV10-3
AINPGLAGSSYEQY
>-|TRBJ1-2|TRBV6-6
ASSYSYGSYGYT
>-|TRBJ1-1|TRBV5-1
ASSLDPNTNTEAF
>-|TRBJ2-1|TRBV6-1
ASSPDSYNEQF